Presented here are 3 T cell receptor beta chains from one specimen sequenced in a study of early T cells in non-severe SARS-CoV-2 infection. TCRdb re-called the 5' RACE reads through MiXCR, storing one row per CDR3 protein. This table holds tens of thousands of distinct CDR3 sequences, around 5.2% found once. The sequenced material came from whole blood. All receptors derive from an adult who was a healthcare worker with PCR-confirmed SARS-CoV-2 infection or an uninfected control (not recorded which).

This clonotype showed up many times. This chain uses TRBV7-9 with TRBJ1-1, with unresolved D. The V and J ends lost 5 bases and 4 bases respectively, with 8 bases between them. CDR1 SEHNR and CDR2 FQNEAQ come from the germline V gene (reference sequence). The CDR3 sequence is 12 residues long. CDR3 amino acids: CASSHQTTEAFF. The CDR3 bases are TGTGCCAGCAGCCACCAAACCACTGAAGCTTTCTTT. Full variable domain (rest looked up from reference TRBV7-9 and TRBJ1-1): DTGVSQNPRHKITKRGQNVTFRCDPISEHNRLYWYRQTLGQGPEFLTYFQNEAQLEKSRLLSDRFSAERPKGSFSTLEIQRTEQGDSAMYLCASSHQTTEAFFGQGTRLTVV.

This clonotype was counted many times. The chain links TRBV9 to TRBJ2-7; D is possibly TRBD1 (6 bases). Germline lookup yields CDR1 SGDLS and CDR2 YYNGEE. The CDR3 sequence is 16 residues long. V lost 3 bases and J lost 1, with 17 bases in between. CDR3 region: CASSATGTPNSYEQYV. DNA for the CDR3: TGTGCCAGCAGCGCAACCGGGACACCGAATTCCTACGAGCAGTACGTC.

The sample holds many counts of this clonotype. This chain joins TRBV6-1 and TRBJ2-6, with 9 positions matching TRBD1. The J segment lost 4 bases and the V segment lost 4 bases, leaving 5 bases of the junction unmatched. The CDR3 runs to 16 residues. CDR1 and CDR2 from the germline V gene are MNHNS and SASEGT. DNA of the CDR3: TGTGCCAGCAGTGGCGGACAGGGGAACGGGGCCAACGTCCTGACTTTC. It yields the protein CASSGGQGNGANVLTF.